This T cell receptor beta chain was identified during a study of CD8 T cells in ankylosing spondylitis. Study-wide results and caveats: Relatively rare in peripheral blood, disease-linked clones were also CD8+.

This clonotype was recorded many times. What it recognizes is unknown. TCRdb redid the calling of the 5' RACE reads with MiXCR, one entry per CDR3 protein. The sample has approximately 240,000 distinct CDR3 sequences, roughly a quarter seen once. Germline CDR1 reads SQVTM; CDR2 reads ANQGSEA. The ends were cut back, 1 base at V and 2 bases at J, with 9 bases in the middle. There are 14 residues in the CDR3. The chain recombines TRBV29-1 with TRBJ2-1; D is unclear. The TCR originated in a male donor with ankylosing spondylitis or in good health (not recorded which). Input material: blood, either unsorted or a sorted T cell fraction (not recorded which). CDR3 DNA sequence: TGCAGCGTTGAAGGATGGGGTGCCTACAATGAGCAGTTCTTC. Amino acids: CSVEGWGAYNEQFF.